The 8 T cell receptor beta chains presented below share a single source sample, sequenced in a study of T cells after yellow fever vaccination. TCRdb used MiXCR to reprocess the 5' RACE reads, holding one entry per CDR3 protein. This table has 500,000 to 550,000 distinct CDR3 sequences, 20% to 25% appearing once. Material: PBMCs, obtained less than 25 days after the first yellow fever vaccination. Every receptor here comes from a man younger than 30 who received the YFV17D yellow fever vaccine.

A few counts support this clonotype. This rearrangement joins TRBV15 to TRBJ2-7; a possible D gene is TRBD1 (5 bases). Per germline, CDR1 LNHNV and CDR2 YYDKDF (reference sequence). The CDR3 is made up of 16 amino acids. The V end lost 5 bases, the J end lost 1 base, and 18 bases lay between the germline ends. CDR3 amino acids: CATSPREGYRSYEQYV. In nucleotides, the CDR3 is TGTGCCACCAGCCCCAGAGAAGGTTACAGGTCCTACGAGCAGTACGTC.

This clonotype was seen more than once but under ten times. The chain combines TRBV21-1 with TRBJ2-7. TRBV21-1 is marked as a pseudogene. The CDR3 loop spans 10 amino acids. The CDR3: CASTLYEQYV. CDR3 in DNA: TGTGCCAGCACCCTCTACGAGCAGTACGTC.

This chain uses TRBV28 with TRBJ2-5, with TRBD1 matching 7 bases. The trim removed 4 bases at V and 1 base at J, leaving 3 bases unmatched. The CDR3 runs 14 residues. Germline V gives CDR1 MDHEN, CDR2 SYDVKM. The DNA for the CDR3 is TGTGCCAGCAGTTCAGGGGGACCCCAAGAGACCCAGTACTTC. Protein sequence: CASSSGGPQETQYF.

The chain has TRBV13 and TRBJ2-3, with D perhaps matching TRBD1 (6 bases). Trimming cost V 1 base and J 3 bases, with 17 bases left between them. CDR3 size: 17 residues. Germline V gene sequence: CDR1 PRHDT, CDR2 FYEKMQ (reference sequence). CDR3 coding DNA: TGTGCCAGCAGCTTAGCGCTGGGGCAGGGGAAAACAGATACGCAGTATTTT. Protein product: CASSLALGQGKTDTQYF.

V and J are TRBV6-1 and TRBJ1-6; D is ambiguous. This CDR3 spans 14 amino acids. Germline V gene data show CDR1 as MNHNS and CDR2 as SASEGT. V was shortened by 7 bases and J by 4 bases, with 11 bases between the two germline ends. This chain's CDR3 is CASTPQEYNSPLHF. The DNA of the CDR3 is TGTGCCAGCACCCCCCAGGAATATAATTCACCCCTCCACTTT.

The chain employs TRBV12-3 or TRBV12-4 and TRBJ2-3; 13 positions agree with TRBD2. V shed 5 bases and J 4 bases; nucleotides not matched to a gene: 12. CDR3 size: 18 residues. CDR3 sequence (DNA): TGTGCCAGCAGTATAACTAGCGGGGGGGCCCGGCGGGCAGATACGCAGTATTTT. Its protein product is CASSITSGGARRADTQYF.

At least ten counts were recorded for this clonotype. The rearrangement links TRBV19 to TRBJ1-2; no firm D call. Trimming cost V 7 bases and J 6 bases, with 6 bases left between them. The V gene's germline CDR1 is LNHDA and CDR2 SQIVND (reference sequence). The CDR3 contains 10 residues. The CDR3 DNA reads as TGTGCCAGTAAGGCGGATGGCTACACCTTC. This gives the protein CASKADGYTF.

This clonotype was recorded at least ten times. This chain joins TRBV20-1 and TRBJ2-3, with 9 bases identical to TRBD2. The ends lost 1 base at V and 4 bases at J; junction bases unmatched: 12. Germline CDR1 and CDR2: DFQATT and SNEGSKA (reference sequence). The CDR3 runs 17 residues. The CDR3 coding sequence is TGCAGTGCTAGAGGCCCCCCTGGCGGGGGGGCCCCAGATACGCAGTATTTT. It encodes CSARGPPGGGAPDTQYF.